This TCR beta chain was documented in a study of T cells in Graves' hyperthyroidism and ophthalmopathy. Study findings and constraints: Clonotypes that were expanded in thyroid above 0.001 mostly appeared in blood too.

Uncontrolled infection, other autoimmune disease, pregnancy or lactation barred patients from enrollment. About this clonotype: Its antigen is unidentified. A junction boundary mismatches the germline segment, possibly from a read error.

Amplified TCR beta CDR3 regions derived from RNA transcripts. A set of HTBI primers served as the primers for a first-round RT-PCR of the TCR CDR3. Via MiXCR, TCRdb re-called the multiplex PCR reads, giving one row per CDR3 protein. The table records approximately 380,000 distinct CDR3 sequences, around 15% of them present only once. The sequence derives from a man over 45 with Graves' ophthalmopathy. Sequencing used blood.

For the CDR3, the DNA is TGCGCCAACAGCCAAAACCCGGGACTAGCGGGGAGCACAGATACGCAGTATTTT. Translating it yields CANSQNPGLAGSTDTQYF. The rearrangement joins TRBV5-1 to TRBJ2-3; 13 nucleotides line up with TRBD2. The length of the CDR3 is 18 residues. Germline V gene lookup returns CDR1 SGHRS and CDR2 YFSETQ.